A single sample gave rise to the 28 T cell receptor beta chains below, sequenced in a study of blood T cell repertoires in COVID-19. The table came from immunoSEQ multiplex PCR; TCRdb's copy has only in-frame clones and leaves some out. Altogether about 300,000 clones are present, roughly 90% being singletons, with the ten largest covering about 5.2%. Sequenced sample: PBMCs or T cells enriched from blood (not recorded which). The receptors were gathered from a man between 60 and 70 years old who had recovered from COVID-19.

The chain combines TRBV29-1 with TRBJ2-7, with 9 bases fitting TRBD2. The CDR3 has 15 amino acids. The junction had 14 bases not matched to a gene; V was cut back by 4 bases and J by 7 bases. CDR1 and CDR2 (germline): SQVTM, ANQGSEA. The CDR3 DNA is TGCAGCGTTGGTCCCCTGCGGGAGGGCCTCGGGGAGCAGTACTTC. Its translation: CSVGPLREGLGEQYF.

V and J are TRBV28 and TRBJ1-4, with 9 bases identical to TRBD1. The CDR3 sequence is 14 residues long. Trimming cost V 11 bases and J 7 bases; bases outside gene matches: 11. Per germline, CDR1 MDHEN and CDR2 SYDVKM. CDR3 DNA: TGTGCCGCCGGGGGACAGGGAGGGGGTGAAAAACTGTTTTTT. It encodes CAAGGQGGGEKLFF.

The rearrangement uses TRBV7-3 and TRBJ2-1; TRBD1 aligns across 8 bases. This CDR3 is built from 16 residues. V dropped 5 bases and J dropped 0; count of bases not matched to a gene: 6. Per germline, CDR1 SGHTA and CDR2 FQGTGA. CDR3 nucleotide sequence: TGTGCCAGCAGCCCCCAGGGGGCCGTCTCCTACAATGAGCAGTTCTTC. Amino acids: CASSPQGAVSYNEQFF. Supplemented by reference TRBV7-3 and TRBJ2-1, the full variable domain reads GAGVSQTPSNKVTEKGKYVELRCDPISGHTALYWYRQSLGQGPEFLIYFQGTGAADDSGLPNDRFFAVRPEGSVSTLKIQRTERGDSAVYLCASSPQGAVSYNEQFFGPGTRLTVL.

This chain joins TRBV25-1 and TRBJ2-7, with 10 bases identical to TRBD1. Trimming removed 8 bases from V and 3 bases from J; junction bases left unmatched: 7. The germline gives CDR1 MGHDK, CDR2 SYGVNS. The length of the CDR3 is 14 residues. CDR3: CASEGQGLGYEQYF. As DNA, the CDR3 is TGTGCCAGCGAGGGACAGGGGTTGGGCTACGAGCAGTACTTC.

The CDR3: CASSPDLLETQYF. CDR3 DNA: TGTGCCAGCAGCCCCGACTTGTTGGAGACCCAGTACTTC. The chain uses TRBV9 and TRBJ2-5; unclear D gene. The CDR3 covers 13 residues. Germline assignment: CDR1 SGDLS and CDR2 YYNGEE. Trimming took 4 bases from V and 5 from J, leaving 12 bases between them.

The V and J genes are TRBV19 and TRBJ1-2, with D uncertain. The V and J ends lost 3 bases and 0 bases respectively, with 17 bases between them. CDR1 LNHDA and CDR2 SQIVND come from the germline V gene (reference sequence). CDR3 length: 17 amino acids. CDR3 sequence reads: CASSIPAGVLTNYGYTF. The CDR3 DNA is TGTGCCAGTAGTATCCCCGCCGGGGTTCTGACTAACTATGGCTACACCTTC.

The chain joins TRBV5-5 to TRBJ2-2; 8 nucleotides line up with TRBD1. V lost 4 bases and J lost 4; bases outside the gene matches: 12. Germline V gene lookup returns CDR1 SGHKS and CDR2 YYEKEE (reference sequence). The CDR3 is 17 amino acids. CDR3 DNA: TGTGCCAGCAGCCCGGATCCAGGGGGCCTGGGCACCGGGGAGCTGTTTTTT. Translating gives CASSPDPGGLGTGELFF.

V is TRBV18 and J is TRBJ2-7; tentatively, D is TRBD2 (5 bases). The CDR3 runs to 15 residues. V was pared by 0 bases and J by 0 bases, with 9 bases between. The V gene's germline CDR1 is KGHSH and CDR2 LQKENI. CDR3 DNA: TGTGCCAGCTCACCACCTGCTCGGGGCTCCTACGAGCAGTACTTC. Translation: CASSPPARGSYEQYF.

The V call is TRBV3-1 (or the pseudogene TRBV3-2), the J call TRBJ1-2; 8 nucleotides align to TRBD1. CDR1 and CDR2 from the germline V gene are LGHDT and YNNKEL (reference sequence). The V segment lost 4 bases and the J segment 7 bases; nucleotides outside the gene matches: 8. The CDR3 runs to 14 residues. The CDR3: CASSPIAGGGGYTF. Here the CDR3 DNA reads TGTGCCAGCAGCCCGATCGCAGGGGGCGGTGGCTACACCTTC.

This chain joins TRBV29-1 and TRBJ2-2; 9 nucleotides agree with TRBD1. The germline V gene encodes CDR1 SQVTM and CDR2 ANQGSEA. The CDR3 covers 15 residues. V shed 7 bases and J 6 bases; nucleotides not matched to a gene: 12. Here the CDR3 reads CSGGGGQGEAGELFF. The CDR3 DNA sequence: TGCAGCGGGGGAGGGGGACAGGGTGAAGCCGGGGAGCTGTTTTTT.

The chain links TRBV2 to TRBJ1-1; TRBD1 might be the D (6 bases). Germline V gives CDR1 SNHLY, CDR2 FYNNEI. There are 13 residues in the CDR3. The ends were cut back, 6 bases at V and 3 bases at J, with 11 bases in the middle. The CDR3 spells CASRGDTYTEAFF. The CDR3, as DNA: TGTGCCAGCAGAGGGGACACCTACACTGAAGCTTTCTTT.

V is TRBV19 and J is TRBJ1-1; 11 bases agree with TRBD1. The CDR3 is 15 residues long. Trimming took 4 bases from V and 4 from J; bases not matched to a gene: 5. Germline-derived CDR1 and CDR2 are LNHDA and SQIVND (reference sequence). The CDR3 DNA follows: TGTGCCAGTAGTAAAGGACAGGGGGCAGGCACTGAAGCTTTCTTT. Amino acid sequence: CASSKGQGAGTEAFF.

The chain carries TRBV6-1 and TRBJ2-6; tentatively, D is TRBD1 (6 bases). From germline, CDR1 is MNHNS and CDR2 SASEGT. Trimming took 4 bases from V and 0 from J, leaving 10 bases between them. The CDR3 spans 16 residues. CDR3 nucleotides: TGTGCCAGCAGTGGGACAGATAACTCTGGGGCCAACGTCCTGACTTTC. Translation: CASSGTDNSGANVLTF.

In its sample, this clone was seen a few times. This chain uses TRBV9 with TRBJ1-1; tentatively, D is TRBD1 (5 bases). V lost 0 bases, J lost 1 base, and 13 bases lay in between. Germline V gene sequence: CDR1 SGDLS, CDR2 YYNGEE. CDR3 size: 16 residues. The chain's CDR3 is CASSVASRGRNTEAFF. CDR3 sequence (DNA): TGTGCCAGCAGCGTAGCGTCACGGGGGAGGAACACTGAAGCTTTCTTT.

V and J are TRBV6-1 and TRBJ1-5; TRBD1 matches 7 bases. The V segment lost 3 bases and the J segment 2 bases; nucleotides outside the gene matches: 1. CDR1 MNHNS and CDR2 SASEGT come from the germline V gene. The CDR3 contains 14 residues. This CDR3 reads CASSDRGGNQPQHF. The CDR3 DNA is TGTGCCAGCAGTGACAGGGGGGGCAATCAGCCCCAGCATTTT.

This clone has just one count. The rearrangement links TRBV4-2 to TRBJ2-2; 9 nucleotides line up with TRBD2. This CDR3 region has 17 residues. V dropped 0 bases and J dropped 4; count of bases not matched to a gene: 6. Germline V gene sequence: CDR1 LGHNA, CDR2 YNFKEQ. CDR3 protein: CASSQDSAGGPTGELFF. DNA for the CDR3: TGTGCCAGCAGCCAAGATTCCGCGGGAGGGCCCACCGGGGAGCTGTTTTTT.

This chain links TRBV28 with TRBJ2-3; 12 nucleotides line up with TRBD1. The CDR3 consists of 16 residues. Looked up from germline, CDR1 is MDHEN and CDR2 is SYDVKM. V gave up 4 bases and J gave up 6 bases; unmatched junction bases: 8. This CDR3 is CASSSAGTGGGDTQYF. CDR3 bases: TGTGCCAGCAGTTCAGCGGGGACAGGGGGCGGGGATACGCAGTATTTT.

This rearrangement joins TRBV5-1 to TRBJ2-2; 7 nucleotides match TRBD1. The CDR3 contains 15 residues. The trim removed 3 bases at V and 0 bases at J, leaving 2 bases unmatched. In germline, CDR1 is SGHRS, CDR2 YFSETQ. CDR3 loop: CASSWDSTNTGELFF. The CDR3 DNA reads as TGCGCCAGCAGCTGGGACAGCACGAACACCGGGGAGCTGTTTTTT.

The chain recombines TRBV21-1 with TRBJ2-2; the table's D call, TRBD2, has no DNA check behind it. TRBV21-1 is labeled a pseudogene. This CDR3 comprises 16 residues. The CDR3 nucleotides read TGTGCCAGCAGCAAAGTTGAACTACCCTTGACCGGGGAGCTGTTTTTT. As protein: CASSKVELPLTGELFF.

This chain uses TRBV2 with TRBJ1-6; D not certain. Germline CDR1 is SNHLY and CDR2 is FYNNEI. The CDR3 consists of 15 residues. The V end lost 3 bases, the J end lost 8 bases, and 14 bases lay between the germline ends. The CDR3 DNA reads TGTGCCAGCAGTGATGAGGGAGTGGAGTATTCACCCCTCCACTTT. This codes for CASSDEGVEYSPLHF.

The chain links TRBV19 to TRBJ1-3; D is unresolved. The germline CDR1 and CDR2 sequences are LNHDA and SQIVND (reference sequence). The length of the CDR3 is 13 residues. Trimming pared 8 bases from V and 3 bases from J, leaving 11 bases between. The CDR3 sequence is CASATNLGNTIYF. CDR3 DNA: TGTGCCAGTGCCACTAACCTTGGAAACACCATATATTTT.

V usage is TRBV4-3 and J usage is TRBJ2-5, with TRBD2 identical over 11 bases. Germline V CDR1 and CDR2: LGHNA, YSLEER. The V gene end was trimmed by 4 bases and the J gene end by 2 bases; junction bases not matched to a gene: 9. The CDR3 length is 17 residues. This CDR3 reads CASSRESGTSGQETQYF. The CDR3 DNA reads TGCGCCAGCAGCCGAGAGTCCGGGACTAGCGGACAAGAGACCCAGTACTTC.

CDR3 amino acids: CASSLSSRESRYNEQFF. The CDR3 nucleotides are TGTGCCAGCAGTTTAAGTTCTCGGGAGTCCCGCTACAATGAGCAGTTCTTC. The chain is built from TRBV27 and TRBJ2-1; tentatively, D is TRBD2 (6 bases). Germline values: CDR1 MNHEY, CDR2 SMNVEV (reference sequence). The CDR3 loop spans 17 amino acids. V dropped 2 bases and J dropped 3 bases, with 17 bases sitting between them.

This chain joins TRBV5-1 and TRBJ2-1; D remains ambiguous. The CDR3 sequence is 13 residues long. Germline V gene data show CDR1 as SGHRS and CDR2 as YFSETQ. V was trimmed by 0 bases and J by 12 bases, leaving 13 bases between them. The DNA for the CDR3 is TGCGCCAGCAGCTTGGGGTCATCTCCCGGGCAGTTCTTC. Its translation is CASSLGSSPGQFF.

This chain uses TRBV7-9 with TRBJ2-3, with TRBD2 matching 8 bases. This CDR3 is 14 amino acids long. CDR1 is SEHNR and CDR2 is FQNEAQ in the germline V gene (reference sequence). Trimming removed 5 bases from V and 1 base from J; junction bases left unmatched: 2. In nucleotides, the CDR3 is TGTGCCAGCAGCCGTAGCGGGGGCACAGATACGCAGTATTTT. Protein: CASSRSGGTDTQYF.

The rearrangement links TRBV24-1 to TRBJ2-1, with D maybe TRBD1 (6 bases). The V end lost 0 bases, the J end lost 5 bases, and 16 bases lay between the germline ends. Germline V gene data show CDR1 as KGHDR and CDR2 as SFDVKD. The CDR3 loop spans 17 amino acids. The DNA of the CDR3 is TGTGCCACCAGTGATTTGAGGGGCAGGGGTACGGACAATGAGCAGTTCTTC. Translated: CATSDLRGRGTDNEQFF.

The V gene is TRBV7-3, the J gene TRBJ1-6; perhaps TRBD1 as D (6 bases). Deletions cut 5 bases from V and 6 bases from J, with 14 bases between. Germline V gene sequence: CDR1 SGHTA, CDR2 FQGTGA. The CDR3 covers 15 residues. This CDR3 is CASSPSGGPNSPLHF. For the CDR3, the DNA is TGTGCCAGCAGCCCGTCGGGGGGCCCTAATTCACCCCTCCACTTT.

For this clone: One end of the junction varies from germline; a read error may be responsible. This chain joins TRBV7-7 and TRBJ2-5; 9 bases line up with TRBD1. Per the germline V gene, CDR1 is SSHAT and CDR2 is FNYEAQ (reference sequence). This CDR3 is 13 amino acids long. CDR3 region: CASSTGGVETQYF. The CDR3 nucleotides are TGTGCTAGCAGCACAGGGGGCGTGGAGACCCAGTACTTC.